This TCR beta chain appears in the sequencing data of a study of post-analysis software for immune sequencing data. The wider study: Both relapsing-remitting and secondary progressive multiple sclerosis featured among the disease courses, as did progressive-relapsing multiple sclerosis.

This clonotype has more than one count but fewer than ten. Antigen: not known. Whole-study findings and limits: F measure clustering grouped samples strongly by preparation batch. About 5 TRBV segments (TRBV5-6, TRBV5-1 and TRBV20-1 among them) occurred more frequently in patients than in controls. Diversity measured as normalized Chao1 was significantly lower in multiple sclerosis patients than in controls.

Tagging with unique molecular identifiers was a feature of the TCR beta cDNA libraries. TCRdb used MiXCR to reprocess the PCR reads, holding one entry per CDR3 protein. The sample has 600,000 to 700,000 distinct CDR3 sequences, around 60% seen once. Trimming removed 2 bases from V and 4 bases from J; junction bases left unmatched: 5. Looked up from germline, CDR1 is MGHRA and CDR2 is YSYEKL. The CDR3 is 16 residues long. The TCR originated in a girl aged 2-10 years with multiple sclerosis. V is TRBV4-1 and J is TRBJ2-1; 10 nucleotides agree with TRBD2. Source material: blood. CDR3 sequence: CASSQRASGGYNEQFF. The CDR3, as DNA: TGCGCCAGCAGCCAAAGGGCTAGCGGGGGTTACAATGAGCAGTTCTTC.